The source of this T cell receptor (beta chain) is a study of blood T cells in healthy people across ages. V lost 8 bases and J lost 6, with 15 bases in between. The CDR3 extends over 13 amino acids. Germline V gene sequence: CDR1 SGHNT, CDR2 YENEEA. The use of a sample-barcoded 5' primer and a J-beta primer mix characterized a second PCR of roughly 7 to 12 cycles. TCRdb re-called the 5' RACE reads with MiXCR, one entry per CDR3 protein. The sample lists roughly 700,000 distinct CDR3 sequences, around 45% occurring once. Extraction yielded at least 6 micrograms of total RNA per sample. This clonotype was counted a single time.

The origin of this receptor is a woman in her fifties or sixties in good health. The rearrangement joins TRBV11-3 to TRBJ2-3; D may be TRBD2 (5 bases). Sequenced: blood. DNA of the CDR3: TGTGCCAGCGGCTCGGGATGGAGGGATACGCAGTATTTT. It yields the protein CASGSGWRDTQYF.